This T cell receptor beta chain was captured by sequencing in a study of patients and donors after allogeneic stem cell transplantation. TCRdb reanalysed the RT-PCR reads using MiXCR and keeps one entry per CDR3 protein. Among approximately 150,000 distinct CDR3 sequences listed, approximately 30% were seen once. This clonotype has just a few counts. Between the trimmed V and J ends, which lost 3 bases and 5 bases, there was a span of 11 bases. Germline V gene sequence: CDR1 SGHRS, CDR2 YFSETQ. The CDR3 is 13 residues long. What was sequenced was blood, either unsorted or a sorted T cell fraction (not recorded which). The chain carries TRBV5-1 and TRBJ1-1; no definite D call. The receptor's source is a human donor who was either an allogeneic HSCT recipient or a stem cell or donor lymphocyte infusion donor (not recorded which). It is not recorded whose cells these are; they may come from a transplant donor. CDR3 in amino acids: CASSSVPGTEAFF. In DNA, the CDR3 is TGCGCCAGCAGCTCAGTCCCGGGGACTGAAGCTTTCTTT.